These 15 T cell receptor beta chains share one sample of origin, sequenced in a study of neurological immune-mediated disorders. TCRdb ran MiXCR on the 5' RACE reads and lists one entry per CDR3 protein. The sample includes approximately 40,000 distinct CDR3 sequences, about 4.4% of them seen just once. Material for sequencing was CD4+ T cells from blood. The receptors were sampled from a young man in good health.

This clonotype was picked up many times. V usage is TRBV5-1 and J usage is TRBJ1-1; D remains unclear. Germline CDR1 is SGHRS and CDR2 is YFSETQ. The V gene lost 2 bases and the J gene lost 4 bases, with 12 bases spanning the gap. The CDR3 runs to 14 residues. In DNA form, the CDR3 reads TGCGCCAGCAGCTTACCACGGGAGAGCACTGAAGCTTTCTTT. Its translation is CASSLPRESTEAFF.

The table lists this clonotype with many counts. The V call is TRBV20-1, the J call TRBJ2-3, with 10 bases matching TRBD2. The germline gives CDR1 DFQATT, CDR2 SNEGSKA (reference sequence). V dropped 6 bases and J dropped 4; count of bases not matched to a gene: 10. The length of the CDR3 is 15 residues. CDR3 bases: TGCAGTGCCCCCCGCGTAGCGGGGGGCGCAGATACGCAGTATTTT. It translates to CSAPRVAGGADTQYF.

This clonotype was counted ten times or more. This chain uses TRBV5-1 with TRBJ1-6; D is undetermined. This CDR3 contains 15 residues. Germline V lookup: CDR1 SGHRS, CDR2 YFSETQ. The V end lost 3 bases, the J end lost 10 bases, and 17 bases lay between the germline ends. The CDR3 spells CASSSTWQSESPLHF. The CDR3 bases are TGCGCCAGCAGCTCTACGTGGCAGAGCGAATCACCCCTCCACTTT.

This clonotype was detected ten times or more. This chain uses TRBV10-3 with TRBJ1-5; D is unresolved. This CDR3 spans 14 amino acids. Germline CDR1 is ENHRY and CDR2 is SYGVKD. V was clipped by 2 bases and J by 1 base, with 6 bases between them. The CDR3 loop reads CAISEHGSNQPQHF. The DNA for the CDR3 is TGTGCCATCAGTGAGCACGGGAGCAATCAGCCCCAGCATTTT.

This clonotype occurred many times. DNA of the CDR3: TGTGCCACCAGCATTCAGGGGGGTAGCTACGAGCAGTACTTC. Translating it yields CATSIQGGSYEQYF. The chain is built from TRBV15 and TRBJ2-7; perhaps TRBD1 as D (7 bases). V was shortened by 4 bases and J by 3 bases, with 13 bases between the two germline ends. The CDR3 spans 14 residues. Per germline, CDR1 LNHNV and CDR2 YYDKDF (reference sequence).

This clonotype was found many times. J is TRBJ1-1 and V is TRBV6-5, with no clear D. Germline loops: CDR1 MNHEY, CDR2 SVGAGI. The CDR3 spans 15 residues. Deletions cut 6 bases from V and 2 bases from J, with 16 bases between. The CDR3 nucleotides read TGTGCCAGCAGCTATGAACCCTCAGGTAACACTGAAGCTTTCTTT. It encodes CASSYEPSGNTEAFF.

This clonotype was found many times. J is TRBJ2-3 and V is TRBV5-1, with D hard to call. V lost 0 bases and J 5 bases, leaving 7 bases between the germline ends. Germline values: CDR1 SGHRS, CDR2 YFSETQ. This CDR3 region has 13 residues. The CDR3 bases are TGCGCCAGCAGCTTGGTACAGAGAGATACGCAGTATTTT. Amino acids: CASSLVQRDTQYF.

There are many counts of this clonotype. The V call is TRBV29-1, the J call TRBJ1-1, with 9 positions matching TRBD1. The CDR3 sequence is 15 residues long. The J segment lost 4 bases and the V segment lost 3 bases, leaving 9 bases of the junction unmatched. Looked up from germline, CDR1 is SQVTM and CDR2 is ANQGSEA. This CDR3 reads CSVDPTGGIGTEAFF. CDR3 coding DNA: TGCAGCGTTGACCCGACAGGGGGGATAGGCACTGAAGCTTTCTTT.

This clonotype was seen repeatedly, ten times or more. This sequence joins TRBV12-3 or TRBV12-4 and TRBJ2-1; D possibly corresponds to TRBD2 (5 bases). The CDR3 totals 13 residues. V dropped 2 bases and J dropped 6 bases, with 8 bases sitting between them. The DNA of the CDR3 is TGTGCCAGCAGTTTACTTGAGGGCAATGAGCAGTTCTTC. Translating gives CASSLLEGNEQFF.

In this sample, this clonotype turned up many times. The chain recombines TRBV19 with TRBJ1-5, with TRBD1 identical over 7 bases. The CDR3 consists of 14 residues. Germline-derived CDR1 and CDR2 are LNHDA and SQIVND (reference sequence). V gave up 5 bases and J gave up 2 bases; unmatched junction bases: 3. This chain's CDR3 is CASSFGTGNQPQHF. CDR3 sequence (DNA): TGTGCCAGTAGTTTCGGGACAGGCAATCAGCCCCAGCATTTT.

At least ten counts were recorded for this clonotype. A read error may account for a junction end that differs from germline. This chain uses TRBV6-5 with TRBJ2-5, with 10 bases that match TRBD2. Germline V gene lookup returns CDR1 MNHEY and CDR2 SVGAGI. This CDR3 region has 14 residues. The CDR3 DNA reads TGTGCCAGCAGTTTTAGCGGGGGGCCCCAACCCCTCGCCTTC. Amino acid sequence: CASSFSGGPQPLAF.

This clonotype has at least ten counts. This rearrangement joins TRBV6-5 to TRBJ2-7; 8 bases agree with TRBD2. CDR1 and CDR2 (germline): MNHEY, SVGAGI. The V segment lost 4 bases and the J segment 2 bases; nucleotides outside the gene matches: 7. The CDR3 has 15 residues. The chain's CDR3 is CASSSDVAGPYEQYF. CDR3 nucleotides: TGTGCCAGCAGTTCCGATGTAGCGGGACCCTACGAGCAGTACTTC.

This clonotype was counted at least ten times. The chain employs TRBV29-1 and TRBJ2-7; 8 bases agree with TRBD1. Germline loops: CDR1 SQVTM, CDR2 ANQGSEA. Germline trimming cut 7 bases from V and 3 bases from J; bases unmatched to any gene: 2. This CDR3 contains 11 residues. The chain's CDR3 is CSAGQGYEQYF. CDR3 DNA: TGCAGCGCAGGACAGGGCTACGAGCAGTACTTC.

This clonotype was picked up many times. The chain combines TRBV2 with TRBJ2-5, with D possibly TRBD2 on 7 matching bases. Germline values: CDR1 SNHLY, CDR2 FYNNEI. The germline V and J ends were trimmed by 8 bases and 5 bases, with 21 bases remaining between them. The CDR3 sequence is 15 residues long. The CDR3 DNA follows: TGTGCCAGCTCGAAAGCGGGACATGAGGGGGAGACCCAGTACTTC. Protein: CASSKAGHEGETQYF.

This clonotype has at least ten counts. The chain couples TRBV29-1 to TRBJ1-1; D is perhaps TRBD1 (5 bases). This CDR3 contains 13 residues. Trimming pared 5 bases from V and 0 bases from J, leaving 10 bases between. Germline CDR1 is SQVTM and CDR2 is ANQGSEA. The CDR3, as DNA: TGCAGCGTTATGGGACGTATGAACACTGAAGCTTTCTTT. As protein: CSVMGRMNTEAFF.